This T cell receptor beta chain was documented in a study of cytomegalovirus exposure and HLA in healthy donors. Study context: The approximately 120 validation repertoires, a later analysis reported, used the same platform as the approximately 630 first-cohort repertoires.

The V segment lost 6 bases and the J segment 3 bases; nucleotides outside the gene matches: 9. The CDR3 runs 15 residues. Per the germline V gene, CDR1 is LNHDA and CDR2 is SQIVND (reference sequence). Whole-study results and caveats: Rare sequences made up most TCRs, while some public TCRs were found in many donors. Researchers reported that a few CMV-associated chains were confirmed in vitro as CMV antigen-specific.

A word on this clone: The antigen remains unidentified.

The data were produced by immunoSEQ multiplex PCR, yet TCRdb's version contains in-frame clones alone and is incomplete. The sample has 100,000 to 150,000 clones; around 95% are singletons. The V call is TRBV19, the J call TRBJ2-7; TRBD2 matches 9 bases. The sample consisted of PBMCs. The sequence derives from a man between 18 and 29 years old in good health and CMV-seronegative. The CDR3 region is CASSPLAGWDYEQYF. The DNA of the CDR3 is TGTGCCAGTAGCCCCCTAGCGGGATGGGACTACGAGCAGTACTTC.